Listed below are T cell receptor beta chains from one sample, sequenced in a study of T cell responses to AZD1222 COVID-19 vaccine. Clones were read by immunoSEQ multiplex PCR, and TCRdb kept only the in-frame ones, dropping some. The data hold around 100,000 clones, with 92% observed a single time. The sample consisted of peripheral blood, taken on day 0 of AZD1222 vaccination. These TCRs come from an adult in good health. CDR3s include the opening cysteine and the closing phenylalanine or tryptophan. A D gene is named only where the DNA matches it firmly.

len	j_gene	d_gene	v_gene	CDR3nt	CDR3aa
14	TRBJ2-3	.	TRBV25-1	TGTGCCACCCGGGACCCAACTAGCACAGATACGCAGTATTTT	CATRDPTSTDTQYF
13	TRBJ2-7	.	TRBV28	TGTGCCACCAGGGGCGCCGGGGGAGACGAGCAGTACTTC	CATRGAGGDEQYF
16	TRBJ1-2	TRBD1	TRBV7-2	TGTGCCAGCAGCGAACAGACAGGGATCCTTAACTATGGCTACACCTTC	CASSEQTGILNYGYTF
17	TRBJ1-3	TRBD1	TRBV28	TGTGCCAGCAGTTTGGCCTTTTCCGGGACAGGGGGCTTGACCATATATTTT	CASSLAFSGTGGLTIYF
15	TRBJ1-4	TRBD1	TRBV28	TGTGCCAGCGGTTCTATGGGGACAGGGAGTGAAAAACTGTTTTTT	CASGSMGTGSEKLFF
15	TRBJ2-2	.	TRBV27	TGTGCCAGCCTGTCGGCGGGAATAAACACCGGGGAGCTGTTTTTT	CASLSAGINTGELFF
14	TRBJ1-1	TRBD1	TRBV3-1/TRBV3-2	TGTGCCAGCAGCCCAAGACAGGGCTACACTGAAGCTTTCTTT	CASSPRQGYTEAFF
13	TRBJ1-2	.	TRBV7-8	TGTGCCAGCAGCTTAGCGCTGGGGAATGGCTACACCTTC	CASSLALGNGYTF
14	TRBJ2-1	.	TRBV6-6	TGTGCCAGCAGTTTCGGACAGATTAACAATGAGCAGTTCTTC	CASSFGQINNEQFF
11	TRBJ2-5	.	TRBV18	TGTGCCAGCTCACCGATGGAAACCCAGTACTTC	CASSPMETQYF